This T cell receptor (beta chain) was identified during a study of T cell repertoires in cytomegalovirus infection. The wider study: Public TCR beta signature analysis indicated the presence of both CMV infection and matching HLA type.

Via MiXCR, TCRdb re-called the reads, giving one row per CDR3 protein. Of fewer than 550,000 distinct CDR3 sequences listed, about 11% are singletons. Notes on the study in general: HLA-C-restricted, CMV-specific TCR beta clonotypes were dominant ex vivo.

The V gene's germline CDR1 is DFQATT and CDR2 SNEGSKA (reference sequence). V was clipped by 8 bases and J by 4 bases, with 11 bases between them. The CDR3 spans 11 residues. This clonotype was seen ten or more times. As yet, its antigen is unknown. The sequencing sample was made of PBMCs. The TCR was taken from a human donor in good health (CMV status not recorded). Some clones in this sample may be carry-over from other donors' samples. V gene TRBV20-1 combines with J gene TRBJ2-5; D ambiguous. The DNA for the CDR3 is TGCAGTAGCCTTTCGGGAGAGACCCAGTACTTC. It encodes CSSLSGETQYF.